The 24 T cell receptor beta chains below come from one sample, sequenced in a study of T cells after yellow fever vaccination (dated by TCRdb to between 2017 and 2020). The library was prepared using 5' RACE. The sequencer was an Illumina NovaSeq 6000. TCRdb reanalyzed the raw reads on its own, using fastp at Q25 for trimming and MiXCR for clone calling, and kept in-frame beta chains. Every CDR3 protein is listed once, alongside the most common genes and DNA of its rows. This sample comprises about 320,000 distinct CDR3 sequences, 3.5% to 4.5% of them detected only once. Roughly a fifth of the sample is taken by the ten largest. What the treatment or condition label conveys for this sample: live attenuated yellow fever vaccine strain. The source material was PBMCs, sampled 15 days after the yellow fever booster vaccination. These receptors originate from a young man who received the YFV17D yellow fever vaccine.

V gene TRBV5-1 combines with J gene TRBJ2-3; TRBD2 agrees at 8 bases. This CDR3 comprises 14 residues. J was trimmed by 3 bases and V by 6 bases; bases with no gene match: 6. Germline CDR1 reads SGHRS; CDR2 reads YFSETQ. The CDR3 region is CASTLRGETDTQYF. CDR3 DNA sequence: TGCGCCAGCACCCTGCGGGGGGAGACAGATACGCAGTATTTT.

This clonotype occurred many times. The gene calls are TRBV10-3 and TRBJ2-7; D is undetermined. This CDR3 is built from 11 residues. Germline V CDR1 and CDR2: ENHRY, SYGVKD. V lost 8 bases and J lost 3, with 8 bases in between. CDR3 loop: CAIRRDYEQYF. For the CDR3, the DNA is TGTGCCATCCGGAGAGACTACGAGCAGTACTTC.

V and J are TRBV5-1 and TRBJ2-5; 10 positions match TRBD2. Germline CDR1 and CDR2: SGHRS and YFSETQ. The CDR3 spans 15 residues. Germline trimming cut 2 bases from V and 2 bases from J; bases unmatched to any gene: 3. This CDR3 is CASSFGTSVQETQYF. DNA for the CDR3: TGCGCCAGCAGCTTCGGGACTAGCGTACAAGAGACCCAGTACTTC.

The chain links TRBV28 to TRBJ2-2; 7 nucleotides line up with TRBD1. Germline loops: CDR1 MDHEN, CDR2 SYDVKM. The CDR3 runs to 18 residues. V lost 7 bases and J lost 1; bases outside the gene matches: 15. The CDR3 DNA is TGTGCCAGCATCGAAACTACTCCGGGACAGAAGAACACCGGGGAGCTGTTTTTT. It codes for CASIETTPGQKNTGELFF. Full variable domain (remainder filled in from reference TRBV28 and TRBJ2-2): DVKVTQSSRYLVKRTGEKVFLECVQDMDHENMFWYRQDPGLGLRLIYFSYDVKMKEKGDIPEGYSVSREKKERFSLILESASTNQTSMYLCASIETTPGQKNTGELFFGEGSRLTVL.

This clonotype came up many times. The chain is built from TRBV4-1 and TRBJ2-3; 8 bases are a match to TRBD2. V gave up 4 bases and J gave up 4 bases; unmatched junction bases: 4. Germline V gene sequence: CDR1 MGHRA, CDR2 YSYEKL. This CDR3 region has 14 residues. CDR3 sequence (DNA): TGCGCCAGCAGCCTCGGGGGGGCCCCAGATACGCAGTATTTT. Encoded protein: CASSLGGAPDTQYF.

In its sample, this clonotype was seen many times. This chain links TRBV7-6 with TRBJ2-5, with TRBD2 matching over 7 bases. The CDR3 spans 14 residues. The trim removed 5 bases at V and 5 bases at J, leaving 8 bases unmatched. Germline lookup yields CDR1 SGHVS and CDR2 FNYEAQ. The CDR3 sequence is CASSTSQRGETQYF. The CDR3 DNA reads TGTGCCAGCAGCACCTCACAGCGGGGCGAGACCCAGTACTTC.

This clonotype appeared many times. The chain has TRBV10-3 and TRBJ2-6; possible D gene TRBD2, 6 bases. V gave up 3 bases and J gave up 2 bases, with 11 bases separating them. CDR1 is ENHRY, CDR2 SYGVKD, per germline. The length of the CDR3 is 16 residues. CDR3 sequence (DNA): TGTGCCATCAGTGATCTCGGAGGGGCTGGGGCCAACGTCCTGACTTTC. Translating gives CAISDLGGAGANVLTF.

This clonotype was observed a few times. The V gene is TRBV20-1, the J gene TRBJ2-4; tentatively, D is TRBD2 (6 bases). There are 13 residues in the CDR3. The germline gives CDR1 DFQATT, CDR2 SNEGSKA (reference sequence). V was cut by 7 bases and J by 8 bases, with 18 bases left in between. The CDR3 DNA reads TGCAGTGTATTCGGAGCCCCGGGGGACATTCAGTACTTC. Its protein product is CSVFGAPGDIQYF.

This clonotype was picked up many times. This sequence joins TRBV28 and TRBJ1-3, with D unresolved. There are 14 residues in the CDR3. Deletions cut 7 bases from V and 0 bases from J, with 10 bases between. Germline V gene data show CDR1 as MDHEN and CDR2 as SYDVKM. Here the CDR3 DNA reads TGTGCCAGCACCAGACCTCACTCTGGAAACACCATATATTTT. It specifies CASTRPHSGNTIYF.

This clonotype was picked up a small number of times. The CDR3 here is CASSYYTGEEGQPQHF. The CDR3 bases are TGTGCCAGCAGTTACTACACAGGGGAAGAAGGTCAGCCCCAGCATTTT. This sequence joins TRBV12-3 or TRBV12-4 and TRBJ1-5; the match to TRBD1 covers 7 bases. V dropped 4 bases and J dropped 6; count of bases not matched to a gene: 12. CDR3 length: 16 amino acids.

In this sample, this clonotype turned up many times. This chain connects TRBV4-1 to TRBJ2-7; D is unresolved. V was cut by 2 bases and J by 0 bases, with 5 bases left in between. The CDR3 totals 13 residues. CDR1 MGHRA and CDR2 YSYEKL come from the germline V gene. CDR3 in amino acids: CASSQSSSYEQYF. DNA for the CDR3: TGCGCCAGCAGCCAATCGAGCTCCTACGAGCAGTACTTC.

This clonotype appeared a few times. The V and J genes are TRBV5-1 and TRBJ2-1; D is possibly TRBD2 (5 bases). The length of the CDR3 is 16 residues. Germline V gives CDR1 SGHRS, CDR2 YFSETQ. Trimming left V 6 bases short and J 0 bases short, with 16 bases between. In DNA, the CDR3 is TGCGCCAGCATCAACGGCTATGGGAGCTCCTACAATGAGCAGTTCTTC. Translated, it gives CASINGYGSSYNEQFF.

V is TRBV5-1 and J is TRBJ2-5; 11 nucleotides align to TRBD2. Trimming cost V 4 bases and J 2 bases; bases outside gene matches: 7. Germline V CDR1 and CDR2: SGHRS, YFSETQ. The CDR3 totals 16 residues. The CDR3 DNA is TGCGCCAGCAGCGGAGGGACTAGCGGCCTACAAGAGACCCAGTACTTC. Its protein is CASSGGTSGLQETQYF.

This clonotype was picked up many times. The chain employs TRBV30 and TRBJ2-5; D is ambiguous. Germline-derived CDR1 and CDR2 are GTSNPN and SVGIG (reference sequence). Between the trimmed V and J ends, which lost 4 bases and 3 bases, there was a span of 6 bases. This CDR3 contains 11 residues. The chain's CDR3 is CAWNQEETQYF. DNA of the CDR3: TGTGCCTGGAATCAGGAAGAGACCCAGTACTTC.

There are many counts of this clonotype. The chain uses TRBV7-9 and TRBJ1-4; the match to TRBD1 covers 8 bases. The CDR3 spans 15 residues. The germline gives CDR1 SEHNR, CDR2 FQNEAQ (reference sequence). The J segment lost 8 bases and the V segment lost 4 bases, leaving 9 bases of the junction unmatched. The CDR3 region is CASSSTDRVNEKLFF. In DNA, the CDR3 is TGTGCCAGCAGCTCCACGGACAGGGTAAACGAAAAACTGTTTTTT.

There are a few counts of this clonotype. This chain joins TRBV4-3 and TRBJ2-1; 11 bases are a match to TRBD2. Germline V gene data show CDR1 as LGHNA and CDR2 as YSLEER. V was clipped by 4 bases and J by 9 bases; unmatched bases: 8. The length of the CDR3 is 15 residues. CDR3: CASSRYSGGAIEQFF. In DNA form, the CDR3 reads TGCGCCAGCAGCCGTTATAGCGGGGGGGCCATTGAGCAGTTCTTC.

This clonotype has ten or more counts. V usage is TRBV5-5 and J usage is TRBJ2-3; D remains ambiguous. CDR1 and CDR2 from the germline V gene are SGHKS and YYEKEE (reference sequence). Between the trimmed V and J ends, which lost 1 base and 4 bases, there was a span of 7 bases. The CDR3 runs to 13 residues. This CDR3 is CASSLMDPDTQYF. In DNA, the CDR3 is TGTGCCAGCAGCTTGATGGATCCAGATACGCAGTATTTT.

Many counts were recorded for this clonotype. The CDR3 region has the DNA TGTGCCAGCAGTCGAAGGGGGGGCAATGAGCAGTTCTTC. It is translated as CASSRRGGNEQFF. The rearrangement joins TRBV9 to TRBJ2-1; TRBD2 is a possible D gene (7 bases). CDR1 and CDR2 (germline): SGDLS, YYNGEE. CDR3 length: 13 residues. Trimming stripped 5 bases from V and 6 bases from J, with 12 bases between. Full variable domain (remainder filled in from reference TRBV9 and TRBJ2-1): DSGVTQTPKHLITATGQRVTLRCSPRSGDLSVYWYQQSLDQGLQFLIQYYNGEERAKGNILERFSAQQFPDLHSELNLSSLELGDSALYFCASSRRGGNEQFFGPGTRLTVL.

The table lists this clonotype with a few counts. CDR3 nucleotide sequence: TGTGCCAGCAGCTTACGAACTAGCGGGGGGGCTTCCTACAATGAGCAGTTCTTC. It translates to CASSLRTSGGASYNEQFF. The gene calls are TRBV7-8 and TRBJ2-1; 13 nucleotides match TRBD2. From germline, CDR1 is SGHVS and CDR2 FQNEAQ. The CDR3 has 18 residues. V trimming: 2 bases; J trimming: 1 base; junction bases outside the gene matches: 5.

In this sample, this clonotype turned up a few times. The CDR3 loop is CASSYFTAANLNSPLHF. DNA of the CDR3: TGTGCCAGCAGTTACTTTACGGCAGCTAATCTGAATTCACCCCTCCACTTT. The gene calls are TRBV6-5 and TRBJ1-6; D is unclear. This CDR3 is built from 17 residues. Trimming shortened V by 1 base and J by 7 bases, and 17 bases separated the two germline ends. In germline, CDR1 is MNHEY, CDR2 SVGAGI.

At least ten counts were recorded for this clonotype. The chain recombines TRBV10-2 with TRBJ2-7, with D perhaps matching TRBD1 or TRBD2 (5 bases each). This CDR3 contains 15 residues. The ends were cut back, 6 bases at V and 6 bases at J, with 21 bases in the middle. Germline V gene sequence: CDR1 WSHSY, CDR2 SAAADI. In DNA form, the CDR3 reads TGCGCCAGCAGCCACGGGACCTCCCGGGTCGCCGAGCAGTACGTC. This sequence encodes CASSHGTSRVAEQYV.

The chain uses TRBV29-1 and TRBJ2-5; D is ambiguous. Per germline, CDR1 SQVTM and CDR2 ANQGSEA. CDR3 size: 11 residues. V dropped 1 base and J dropped 2 bases, with 2 bases sitting between them. The CDR3 sequence: CSVEVQETQYF. The CDR3 DNA sequence: TGCAGCGTTGAAGTTCAAGAGACCCAGTACTTC.

This clonotype was counted many times. The chain has TRBV7-2 and TRBJ2-7; the D is unclear. The CDR3 extends over 14 amino acids. Germline lookup yields CDR1 SGHTA and CDR2 FQGNSA. With 1 base removed from V and 7 bases from J, the gap between germline ends came to 14 bases. The CDR3 is CASSLGAGPWEQYV. The CDR3 bases are TGTGCCAGCAGCTTAGGGGCAGGTCCTTGGGAGCAGTACGTC.

This clonotype was picked up many times. The chain uses TRBV18 and TRBJ2-3; the D gene is possibly TRBD2 (6 bases). Germline V gives CDR1 KGHSH, CDR2 LQKENI. Trimming stripped 2 bases from V and 1 base from J, with 7 bases between. The CDR3 covers 14 residues. CDR3 protein: CASSPTGGTDTQYF. DNA of the CDR3: TGTGCCAGCTCACCAACGGGGGGCACAGATACGCAGTATTTT.